This TCR beta chain was recorded in a study of read filtering for tumor transcriptome and immune sequencing. The wider study: Among patients, under 20 were male and approximately 15 female, aged roughly 45 to 80 (mean approximately 62).

Findings of the study overall: This fraction held mixed bone marrow immune cells after CD138-negative sorting.

V was cut by 0 bases and J by 4 bases, with 9 bases left in between. Per the germline V gene, CDR1 is LGHDT and CDR2 is YNNKEL (reference sequence). CDR3 size: 14 residues. This clonotype was recorded at least ten times. No antigen is known for it. Molecular barcoded adaptors covering alpha/delta and beta/gamma chains were used on 400 ng RNA. TCRdb independently ran MiXCR on the reads; one entry per CDR3 protein. The sample lists some 130,000 distinct CDR3 sequences, 13% occurring once. This sequence was found in a donor over 35 with multiple myeloma. The V call is TRBV3-1, the J call TRBJ2-5; no reliable D call. The sequencing input was a population of CD138-negative cells sorted from bone marrow. CDR3 in amino acids: CASSQDGPAETQYF. CDR3 nucleotide sequence: TGTGCCAGCAGCCAAGACGGGCCCGCAGAGACCCAGTACTTC.